This is a list of T cell receptor beta chains from one sample in a study of CD8+ T cells in alopecia areata. Generated by immunoSEQ multiplex PCR, the TCRdb table keeps only in-frame clones and is missing some. The sample holds about 97,000 clones; 41% are singletons and the top ten take about 1.4%. The sample consisted of CD4+ T cells sorted from blood. Receptor source: a human donor with alopecia areata. CDR3s include the opening cysteine and the closing phenylalanine or tryptophan. The D gene is left open where the match is weak. For some rows the clone size is stated as once, few or many, or as a class when expanded; others skip it.

d_gene | abundance | j_gene | v_gene | CDR3nt | CDR3aa
TRBD1 | once | TRBJ2-7 | TRBV5-1 | TGCGCCAGCGCACGACAGGGATCCTCCTACGAGCAGTACTTC | CASARQGSSYEQYF
TRBD2 | many | TRBJ2-1 | TRBV19 | TGTGCCAGTAGTTGGTCTAGCGGGAAGCGGGGGTATGAGCAGTTCTTC | CASSWSSGKRGYEQFF
TRBD1 | . | TRBJ1-1 | TRBV29-1 | TGCAGCGTTGTTAACAGGGGACGGAACACTGAAGCTTTCTTT | CSVVNRGRNTEAFF
. | . | TRBJ2-7 | TRBV28 | TGTGCCAGCAGTTCGGCAGGGGGGCCGAAGTCCTATTACGAGCAGTACTTC | CASSSAGGPKSYYEQYF
. | . | TRBJ2-7 | TRBV4-1 | TGCGCCAGCAGCCAAGATGGCCTCGAGCAGTACTTC | CASSQDGLEQYF
TRBD1 | . | TRBJ1-1 | TRBV7-2 | TGTGCCAGCAGACGCCGCACAGGGGAGAACACTGAAGCTTTCTTT | CASRRRTGENTEAFF
. | once | TRBJ2-2 | TRBV2 | TGTGCCAGTGGGGATAGGGCTGGCACCGGGGAGCTGTTTTTT | CASGDRAGTGELFF
. | . | TRBJ2-1 | TRBV28 | TGTGCCAGCAGCTCCAATGAGCAGTTCTTC | CASSSNEQFF
TRBD2 | . | TRBJ2-1 | TRBV7-2 | TGTGCCAGCAGCTCGCCCCTGGCGGGGGGGCCATACAATGAGCAGTTCTTC | CASSSPLAGGPYNEQFF
TRBD1 | . | TRBJ2-5 | TRBV2 | TGTGCCAGCAGTTGGGACAGCCAAGAGACCCAGTACTTC | CASSWDSQETQYF
. | . | TRBJ2-3 | TRBV28 | TGTGCCAGCAGGGGGGCAGATACGCAGTATTTT | CASRGADTQYF
TRBD1 | few | TRBJ2-3 | TRBV29-1 | TGCAGCGCTGAGACAGGGGGAGATACGCAGTATTTT | CSAETGGDTQYF
. | . | TRBJ1-6 | TRBV7-2 | TGTGCCAGCAGATTACAGGCTTATAATTCACCCCTCCACTTT | CASRLQAYNSPLHF
. | . | TRBJ2-7 | TRBV7-9 | TGTGCCAGCAGCTCCTCTAGCTACGAGCAGTACTTC | CASSSSSYEQYF
. | few | TRBJ1-5 | TRBV30 | TGTGCCTGGAGTGTTGGGTCAGATCAGCCCCAGCATTTT | CAWSVGSDQPQHF
. | . | TRBJ1-5 | TRBV29-1 | TGCAGCGCCCAGGCAGGGCCAGGCGATCAGCCCCAGCATTTT | CSAQAGPGDQPQHF
TRBD1 | . | TRBJ1-1 | TRBV6-5 | TGTGCCAGCAAGAAGGGACAGGCACGGGCTTTCTTT | CASKKGQARAFF
TRBD1 | . | TRBJ1-6 | TRBV5-6 | TGTGCCAGCAGCCCGACAGGGGCCTACAATTCACCCCTCCACTTT | CASSPTGAYNSPLHF
. | . | TRBJ2-3 | TRBV11-2 | TGTGCCAGCAGCTTTCAGCATGTAGATACGCAGTATTTT | CASSFQHVDTQYF
. | . | TRBJ1-6 | TRBV30 | TGTGCCTGGAGTGTACTTCGTCAGGGGAGTTCACCCCTCCACTTT | CAWSVLRQGSSPLHF
. | . | TRBJ2-5 | TRBV5-4 | TGTGCCAGCAGCTCCCGCCGGCAAAACACCCAGTACTTC | CASSSRRQNTQYF
. | . | TRBJ2-5 | TRBV6-5 | TGTGCCAGCAGTTACTCGTGGGGGGCCGGAAAAGAGACCCAGTACTTC | CASSYSWGAGKETQYF